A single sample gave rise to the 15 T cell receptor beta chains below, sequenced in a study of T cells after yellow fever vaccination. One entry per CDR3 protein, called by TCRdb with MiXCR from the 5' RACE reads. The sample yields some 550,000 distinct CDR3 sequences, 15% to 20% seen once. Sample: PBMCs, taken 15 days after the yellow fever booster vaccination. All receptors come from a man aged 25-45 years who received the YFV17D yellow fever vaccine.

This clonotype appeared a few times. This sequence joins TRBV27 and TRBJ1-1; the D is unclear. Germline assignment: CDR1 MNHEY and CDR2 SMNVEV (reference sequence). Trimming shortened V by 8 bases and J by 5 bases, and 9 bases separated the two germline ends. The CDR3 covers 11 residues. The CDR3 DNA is TGTGCCAGCTTGGAAGGGACTGAAGCTTTCTTT. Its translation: CASLEGTEAFF.

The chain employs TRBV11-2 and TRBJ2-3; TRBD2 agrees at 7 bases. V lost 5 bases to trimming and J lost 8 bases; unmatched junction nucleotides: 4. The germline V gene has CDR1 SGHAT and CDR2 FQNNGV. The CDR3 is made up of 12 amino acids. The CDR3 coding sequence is TGTGCCAGCAGCCCGGAGCGGGGTACGCAGTATTTT. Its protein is CASSPERGTQYF.

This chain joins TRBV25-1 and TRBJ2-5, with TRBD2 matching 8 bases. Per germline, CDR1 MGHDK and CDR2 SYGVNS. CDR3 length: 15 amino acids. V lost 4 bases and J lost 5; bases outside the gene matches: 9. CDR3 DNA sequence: TGTGCCAGCAGTGCGGAACTAGGCGGGGGGGAGACCCAGTACTTC. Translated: CASSAELGGGETQYF.

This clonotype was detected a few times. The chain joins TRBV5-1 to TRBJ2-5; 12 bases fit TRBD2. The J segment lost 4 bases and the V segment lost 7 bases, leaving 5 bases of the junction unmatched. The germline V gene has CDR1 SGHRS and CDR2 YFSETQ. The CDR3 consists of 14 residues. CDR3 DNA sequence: TGCGCCAGCCAACCGGGACTAGCGGGAGAGACCCAGTACTTC. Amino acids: CASQPGLAGETQYF.

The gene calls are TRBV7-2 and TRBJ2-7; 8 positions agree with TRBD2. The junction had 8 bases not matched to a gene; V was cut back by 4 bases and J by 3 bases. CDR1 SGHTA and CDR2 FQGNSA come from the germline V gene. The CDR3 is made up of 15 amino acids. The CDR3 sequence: CASSYLSGVIYEQYF. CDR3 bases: TGTGCCAGCAGCTACCTTAGCGGGGTGATCTACGAGCAGTACTTC.

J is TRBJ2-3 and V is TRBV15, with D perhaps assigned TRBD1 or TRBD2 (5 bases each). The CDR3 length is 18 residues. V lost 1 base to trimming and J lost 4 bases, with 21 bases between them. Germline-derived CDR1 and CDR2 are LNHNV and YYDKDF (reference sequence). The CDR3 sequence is CATSRATPPGLVADTQYF. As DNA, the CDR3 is TGTGCCACCAGCAGAGCGACCCCCCCGGGGCTAGTTGCAGATACGCAGTATTTT.

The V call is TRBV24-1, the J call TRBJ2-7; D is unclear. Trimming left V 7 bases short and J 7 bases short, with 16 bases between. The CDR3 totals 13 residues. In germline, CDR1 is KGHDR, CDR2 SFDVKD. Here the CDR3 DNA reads TGTGCCACCAGCGGACGGGTGCTAGGGGAGCAGTACTTC. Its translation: CATSGRVLGEQYF.

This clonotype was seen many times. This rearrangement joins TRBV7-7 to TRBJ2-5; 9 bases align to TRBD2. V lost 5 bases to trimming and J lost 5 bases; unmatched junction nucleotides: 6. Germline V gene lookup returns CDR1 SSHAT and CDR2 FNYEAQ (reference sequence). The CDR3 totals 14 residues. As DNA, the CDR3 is TGTGCCAGCAGCCCTCAACTAGCGGGCGAGACCCAGTACTTC. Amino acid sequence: CASSPQLAGETQYF.

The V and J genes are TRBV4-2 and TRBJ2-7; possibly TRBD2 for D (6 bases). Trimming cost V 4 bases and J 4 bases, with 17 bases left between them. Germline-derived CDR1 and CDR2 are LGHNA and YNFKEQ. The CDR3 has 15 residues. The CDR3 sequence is CASSPEGLARYEQYF. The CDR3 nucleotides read TGTGCCAGCAGCCCGGAGGGGCTAGCGCGTTACGAGCAGTACTTC.

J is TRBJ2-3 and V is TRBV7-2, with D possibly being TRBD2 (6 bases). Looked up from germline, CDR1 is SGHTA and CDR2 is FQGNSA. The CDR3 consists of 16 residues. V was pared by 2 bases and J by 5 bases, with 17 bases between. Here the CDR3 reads CASSLSARAGGDTQYF. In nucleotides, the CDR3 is TGTGCCAGCAGCTTAAGTGCGAGGGCCGGGGGAGATACGCAGTATTTT.

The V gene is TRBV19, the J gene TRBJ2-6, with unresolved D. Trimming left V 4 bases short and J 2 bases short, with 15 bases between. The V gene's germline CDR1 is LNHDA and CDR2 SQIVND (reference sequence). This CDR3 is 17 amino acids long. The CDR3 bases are TGTGCCAGTAGTACATACCCCCGTTTACCTGGGGCCAACGTCCTGACTTTC. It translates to CASSTYPRLPGANVLTF. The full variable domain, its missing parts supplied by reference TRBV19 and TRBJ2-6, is DGGITQSPKYLFRKEGQNVTLSCEQNLNHDAMYWYRQDPGQGLRLIYYSQIVNDFQKGDIAEGYSVSREKKESFPLTVTSAQKNPTAFYLCASSTYPRLPGANVLTFGAGSRLTVL.

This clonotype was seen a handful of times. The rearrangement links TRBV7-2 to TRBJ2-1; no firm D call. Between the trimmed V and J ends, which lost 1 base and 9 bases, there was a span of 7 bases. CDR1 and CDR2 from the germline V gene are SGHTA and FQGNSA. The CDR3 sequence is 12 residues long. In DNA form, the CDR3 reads TGTGCCAGCAGCTTAGAGATCGGTGAGCAGTTCTTC. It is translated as CASSLEIGEQFF.

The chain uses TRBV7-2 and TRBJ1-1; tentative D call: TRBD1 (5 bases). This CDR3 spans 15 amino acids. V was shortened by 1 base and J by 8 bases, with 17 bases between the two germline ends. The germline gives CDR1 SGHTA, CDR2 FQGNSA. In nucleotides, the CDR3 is TGTGCCAGCAGCTTAGTATGGCAGGGCGCTAGGGAAGCTTTCTTT. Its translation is CASSLVWQGAREAFF.

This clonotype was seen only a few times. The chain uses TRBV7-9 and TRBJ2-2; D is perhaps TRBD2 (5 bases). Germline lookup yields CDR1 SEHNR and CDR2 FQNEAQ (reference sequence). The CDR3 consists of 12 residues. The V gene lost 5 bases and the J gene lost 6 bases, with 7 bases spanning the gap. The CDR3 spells CASSGSSGELFF. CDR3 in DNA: TGTGCCAGCAGCGGGAGCTCCGGGGAGCTGTTTTTT.

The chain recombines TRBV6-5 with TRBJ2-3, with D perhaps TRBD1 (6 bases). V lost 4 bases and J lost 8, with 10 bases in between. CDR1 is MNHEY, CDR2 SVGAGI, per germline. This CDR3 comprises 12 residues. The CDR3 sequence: CASSSLGATQYF. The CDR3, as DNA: TGTGCCAGCAGTTCTTTGGGGGCTACGCAGTATTTT.